Following are 2 T cell receptor beta chains from one sample sequenced in a study of beta chain features in type 1 diabetes. cDNA synthesis used the whole RNA isolate, giving expressed TCRB sequences. Profiled with immunoSEQ multiplex PCR; TCRdb holds only in-frame clones, not every one. Of roughly 700,000 clones detected, 10% to 15% appear once; the ten largest clones hold approximately 0.021%. No cognate antigen is known for these TCRs. Study-wide findings and caveats: Significant though moderate, a shortening of TCRB CDR3s appeared in all four CD4+ subsets of Type 1 diabetes patients.

The specimen was naive CD4+ T cells from blood. The origin of the receptors is a man between 18 and 29 years old with type 1 diabetes.

This clone has a handful of counts. This sequence joins TRBV6-6 and TRBJ1-2; no clear D. Trimming stripped 4 bases from V and 1 base from J, with 10 bases between. Germline V CDR1 and CDR2: MNHNY, SVGAGI (reference sequence). CDR3 length: 14 residues. CDR3 DNA sequence: TGTGCCAGCAGTTCCCGCACGGATAACTATGGCTACACCTTC. Its protein is CASSSRTDNYGYTF.

This clone has a handful of counts. J is TRBJ2-5 and V is TRBV5-4; either TRBD1 or TRBD2 may fit D (6 bases each). The CDR3 contains 15 residues. CDR1 and CDR2 from the germline V gene are SGHNT and YYREEE (reference sequence). V was cut by 4 bases and J by 5 bases, with 18 bases left in between. As DNA, the CDR3 is TGTGCCAGCAGCCTTGGACGGGGGCAGGGTGAGACCCAGTACTTC. Amino acid sequence: CASSLGRGQGETQYF. The entire variable domain, with the rest obtained from reference TRBV5-4 and TRBJ2-5, is as follows: ETGVTQSPTHLIKTRGQQVTLRCSSQSGHNTVSWYQQALGQGPQFIFQYYREEENGRGNFPPRFSGLQFPNYSSELNVNALELDDSALYLCASSLGRGQGETQYFGPGTRLLVL.